The T cell receptor (beta chain) under discussion was sequenced for a study of blood T cell repertoires in COVID-19. Study in general: From the United States, Italy and Spain came samples of acute and convalescent COVID-19.

Between the trimmed V and J ends, which lost 6 bases and 8 bases, there was a span of 15 bases. Germline V gene lookup returns CDR1 SGHRS and CDR2 YFSETQ. CDR3 size: 13 residues. Some clones are missing from TCRdb's copy, which holds only in-frame ones; the method was immunoSEQ multiplex PCR. The repertoire holds 300,000 to 450,000 clones, around 92% seen once, with about 3% in the top ten. Material: peripheral blood. The TCR sequence derives from a young woman with COVID-19, enrolled during active disease. The rearrangement links TRBV5-1 to TRBJ2-1, with D possibly being TRBD2 (6 bases). CDR3 in DNA: TGCGCCAGCATCTCCTGGCGGGACTATGAGCAGTTCTTC. The encoded protein is CASISWRDYEQFF.